This T cell receptor beta chain is drawn from a study of T cell responses to AZD1222 COVID-19 vaccine. Study-wide points: Repertoires in all cases were sampled only once the peak T cell response had passed. Spike-specific TCR breadth and depth rose after two AZD1222 doses. Spike-wide coverage was observed for vaccine-associated CD4 TCRs, with dominant responses at 160-218 and 743-854.

The repertoire was sequenced with immunoSEQ multiplex PCR; TCRdb's copy has only in-frame clones and lacks some. The sample contains about 93,000 clones, nearly 90% of which appear only once. This CDR3 is 14 amino acids long. Germline CDR1 reads MDHEN; CDR2 reads SYDVKM. V lost 2 bases to trimming and J lost 3 bases; unmatched junction nucleotides: 3. Note on this clone: Its antigen is currently unknown.

This sequence originates from an adult in good health. The sequences come from peripheral blood, collected on day 0 of MenACWY control vaccination. The chain joins TRBV28 to TRBJ1-2, with TRBD1 identical over 7 bases. CDR3 protein: CASSLAGGDYGYTF. DNA for the CDR3: TGTGCCAGCAGTTTAGCAGGGGGGGACTATGGCTACACCTTC.